This T cell receptor (beta chain) was sequenced during a study of blood T cell repertoires in COVID-19. Seattle patient enrollment occurred during active infection, with longitudinal follow-up thereafter. To note about this clone: One junction end disagrees with the germline gene, perhaps due to a read error.

This CDR3 is built from 10 residues. CDR1 and CDR2 from the germline V gene are MNHEY and SVGAGI. TCRdb's table, derived via immunoSEQ multiplex PCR, lists solely in-frame clones and lacks some. The sample has around 460,000 clones, about 90% seen once. Sample: peripheral blood. The rearrangement uses TRBV6-5 and TRBJ1-6; D may be TRBD1 (5 bases). The receptor's source is a man aged 18 to 29 with COVID-19, enrolled during active disease. CDR3 nucleotides: TGTGCCAGCAGTTACCCATCGACAGATTTT. Its protein is CASSYPSTDF.